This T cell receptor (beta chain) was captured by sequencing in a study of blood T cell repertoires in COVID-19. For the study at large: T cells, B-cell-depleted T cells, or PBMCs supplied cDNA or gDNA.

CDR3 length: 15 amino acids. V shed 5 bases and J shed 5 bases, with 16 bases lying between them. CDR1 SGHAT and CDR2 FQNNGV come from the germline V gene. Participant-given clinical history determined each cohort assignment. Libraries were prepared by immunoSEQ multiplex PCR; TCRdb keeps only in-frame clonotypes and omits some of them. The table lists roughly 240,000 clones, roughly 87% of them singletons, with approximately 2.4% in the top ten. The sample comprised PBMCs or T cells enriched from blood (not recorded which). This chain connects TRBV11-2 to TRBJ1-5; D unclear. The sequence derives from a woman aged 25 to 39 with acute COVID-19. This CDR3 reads CASSPGSMYDQPQHF. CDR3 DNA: TGTGCCAGCAGCCCGGGATCGATGTACGATCAGCCCCAGCATTTT.